Listed below are T cell receptor beta chains from one sample, sequenced in a study of CD8+CD57+ T cells in acquired aplastic anemia. TCRdb used MiXCR to reprocess the reads, holding one entry per CDR3 protein. The repertoire consists of some 170,000 distinct CDR3 sequences, with 35% to 55% occurring once and the leading ten covering around 0.96%. Sequencing was performed on sorted CD4+, CD8+, or CD8+CD57+ T cells (not recorded which) from PBMCs. The origin of the receptors is a human donor in good health. Both conserved end residues are part of each CDR3. Fields, in order: V gene, J gene, clone size, CDR3 protein. Only some rows state a clone size, as once, few, many or a class for expanded clones.

v_call: TRBV4-1
j_call: TRBJ1-6
clone_size: .
cdr3_aa: CASSRYAADNSPLHF

v_call: TRBV12-3/TRBV12-4
j_call: TRBJ2-7
clone_size: many
cdr3_aa: CASSPSGGNRQYF

v_call: TRBV7-2
j_call: TRBJ2-7
clone_size: .
cdr3_aa: CASSLMTGPYEQYF

v_call: TRBV3-1
j_call: TRBJ2-6
clone_size: .
cdr3_aa: CASSQARGTSGANVLTF

v_call: TRBV15
j_call: TRBJ2-5
clone_size: .
cdr3_aa: CAISREGRETQYF

v_call: TRBV5-4
j_call: TRBJ2-1
clone_size: few
cdr3_aa: CASSLYAHSKELDEQFF

v_call: TRBV2
j_call: TRBJ2-7
clone_size: .
cdr3_aa: CASSFERESYEQYF

v_call: TRBV29-1
j_call: TRBJ2-6
clone_size: many
cdr3_aa: CSVDNPGLNSGANVLTF

v_call: TRBV7-6
j_call: TRBJ1-6
clone_size: .
cdr3_aa: CASSLRGQGNSPLHF

v_call: TRBV20-1
j_call: TRBJ1-1
clone_size: many
cdr3_aa: CSARDPLGNTEAFF